Following are 27 T cell receptor beta chains from one sample sequenced in a study of technical replicates of blood from several donors. The assay was immunoSEQ multiplex PCR, and TCRdb's table has in-frame clones only and misses some. The table shows approximately 13,000 clones, with 65% to 90% occurring only once. The sequencing input was PBMCs. Receptor source: a human donor in good health.

This sequence joins TRBV30 and TRBJ2-7; 8 bases fit TRBD2. V lost 5 bases, J lost 3 bases, and 9 bases stayed unmatched. CDR3 length: 14 residues. The germline CDR1 and CDR2 sequences are GTSNPN and SVGIG (reference sequence). The CDR3 region has the DNA TGTGCCTGGGGTAGCGGGACGGCCCACTACGAGCAGTACTTC. Protein product: CAWGSGTAHYEQYF. Full variable domain (remainder filled in from reference TRBV30 and TRBJ2-7): SQTIHQWPATLVQPVGSPLSLECTVEGTSNPNLYWYRQAAGRGLQLLFYSVGIGQISSEVPQNLSASRPQDRQFILSSKKLLLSDSGFYLCAWGSGTAHYEQYFGPGTRLTVT.

The chain employs TRBV28 and TRBJ2-7; perhaps TRBD1 as D (5 bases). The germline V and J ends were trimmed by 5 bases and 0 bases, with 14 bases remaining between them. The CDR3 is 15 amino acids. Germline CDR1 MDHEN, CDR2 SYDVKM. CDR3 sequence (DNA): TGTGCCAGCAGTCTAACAGGAGATAACTCCTACGAGCAGTACTTC. It codes for CASSLTGDNSYEQYF.

The rearrangement joins TRBV2 to TRBJ2-7; 10 bases are a match to TRBD1. Per germline, CDR1 SNHLY and CDR2 FYNNEI. V shed 4 bases, J shed 4 bases, and the junction held 7 bases outside the gene matches. This CDR3 has 15 amino acids. DNA of the CDR3: TGTGCCAGCAGTGCCACCGGGACAGGGGTATACGAGCAGTACTTC. It specifies CASSATGTGVYEQYF.

Remarks on this clone: One junction end disagrees with the germline gene, perhaps due to a read error. The chain links TRBV18 to TRBJ2-1; 10 bases match TRBD2. CDR1 is KGHSH, CDR2 LQKENI, per germline. The CDR3 is 17 residues long. CDR3 coding DNA: TGTGCCAGCTCACCGAGCGGGAGGGCCTATGGGGGCGCTGAGGAGTTCTTC. The encoded protein is CASSPSGRAYGGAEEFF.

The chain employs TRBV19 and TRBJ2-5; no clear D. V lost 5 bases and J 5 bases, leaving 18 bases between the germline ends. The germline gives CDR1 LNHDA, CDR2 SQIVND (reference sequence). The CDR3 is 15 residues long. For the CDR3, the DNA is TGTGCCAGTAGTTTGGGCAGCTCGATGGCGGAGACCCAGTACTTC. It specifies CASSLGSSMAETQYF.

The chain carries TRBV5-1 and TRBJ2-1; 8 nucleotides agree with TRBD1. Germline V gene data show CDR1 as SGHRS and CDR2 as YFSETQ. The CDR3 has 14 residues. With 0 bases clipped from V and 6 bases from J, the junction kept 2 bases outside the gene matches. In DNA, the CDR3 is TGCGCCAGCAGCTTGGCAGGGGGCTTCAATGAGCAGTTCTTC. Its protein product is CASSLAGGFNEQFF.

The V and J genes are TRBV29-1 and TRBJ2-5, with 7 bases identical to TRBD1. Germline CDR1 SQVTM, CDR2 ANQGSEA. The length of the CDR3 is 13 residues. Trimming took 4 bases from V and 2 from J; bases not matched to a gene: 4. The CDR3 DNA follows: TGCAGCGTTGCTGGGACAGTTCAAGAGACCCAGTACTTC. The encoded protein is CSVAGTVQETQYF. Together with reference TRBV29-1 and TRBJ2-5, the CDR3 gives the full variable domain: SAVISQKPSRDICQRGTSLTIQCQVDSQVTMMFWYRQQPGQSLTLIATANQGSEATYESGFVIDKFPISRPNLTFSTLTVSNMSPEDSSIYLCSVAGTVQETQYFGPGTRLLVL.

This clone was detected only once. V and J are TRBV5-1 and TRBJ1-5; D is uncertain. This CDR3 is 18 amino acids long. Per the germline V gene, CDR1 is SGHRS and CDR2 is YFSETQ. The V end lost 10 bases, the J end lost 5 bases, and 31 bases lay between the germline ends. As DNA, the CDR3 is TGCGCCCCCAGGAATGGGGATCCTAGCCCCTTTAGTGATCAGCCCCAGCATTTT. Amino acids: CAPRNGDPSPFSDQPQHF.

This clone was seen only a few times. CDR3: CASSGDRTNQPQHF. CDR3 bases: TGTGCCAGCAGCGGGGACAGAACTAATCAGCCCCAGCATTTT. The chain carries TRBV7-9 and TRBJ1-5, with 7 bases aligning to TRBD1. Germline V gene lookup returns CDR1 SEHNR and CDR2 FQNEAQ (reference sequence). Losses at the gene ends were 5 bases for V and 4 bases for J; bases not matched to a gene: 5. The CDR3 runs to 14 residues.

This clone was detected only a few times. The chain employs TRBV18 and TRBJ1-3; tentative D call: TRBD1 (5 bases). The germline CDR1 and CDR2 sequences are KGHSH and LQKENI. V was pared by 6 bases and J by 4 bases, with 10 bases between. The CDR3 spans 13 residues. In nucleotides, the CDR3 is TGTGCCAGCTCTCCGACAGAAGGAAACACCATATATTTT. Residues: CASSPTEGNTIYF.

This clone appeared a few times. The rearrangement links TRBV6-5 to TRBJ1-5; D may be TRBD1 (6 bases). There are 15 residues in the CDR3. V gave up 5 bases and J gave up 5 bases, with 16 bases separating them. Germline values: CDR1 MNHEY, CDR2 SVGAGI. The CDR3 sequence is CASSLSGQSYQPQHF. The CDR3 region has the DNA TGTGCCAGCAGTCTCTCCGGACAGAGCTATCAGCCCCAGCATTTT.

CDR3 residues: CASSSAGTGLAEQYF. Here the CDR3 DNA reads TGTGCCAGCAGTTCTGCCGGGACAGGGCTCGCCGAGCAGTACTTC. V gene TRBV7-9 combines with J gene TRBJ2-7, with TRBD1 identical over 9 bases. The CDR3 runs 15 residues. The V gene end was trimmed by 6 bases and the J gene end by 6 bases; junction bases not matched to a gene: 12. CDR1 SEHNR and CDR2 FQNEAQ come from the germline V gene (reference sequence).

This chain links TRBV6-5 with TRBJ2-7; 9 bases line up with TRBD2. There are 16 residues in the CDR3. CDR1 and CDR2 (germline): MNHEY, SVGAGI. V lost 0 bases to trimming and J lost 4 bases; unmatched junction nucleotides: 7. CDR3 residues: CASSYSGLAHAYEQYF. CDR3 DNA: TGTGCCAGCAGTTACTCCGGACTAGCGCATGCATACGAGCAGTACTTC.

This clone was detected a few times. The chain couples TRBV6-5 to TRBJ1-2, with 7 positions matching TRBD1. Trimming cost V 6 bases and J 4 bases; bases outside gene matches: 5. The CDR3 has 13 amino acids. Per germline, CDR1 MNHEY and CDR2 SVGAGI. This chain's CDR3 is CASRPTGLYGYTF. CDR3 nucleotide sequence: TGTGCCAGCAGGCCGACAGGGCTCTATGGCTACACCTTC.

The rearrangement uses TRBV7-9 and TRBJ1-2; the match to TRBD1 covers 8 bases. J lost 4 bases, V lost 4 bases, and 8 bases had no gene match. Germline V gives CDR1 SEHNR, CDR2 FQNEAQ (reference sequence). This CDR3 contains 15 residues. The CDR3 loop is CASSSQGAAVYGYTF. Here the CDR3 DNA reads TGTGCCAGCAGCTCCCAGGGGGCTGCGGTCTATGGCTACACCTTC.

V usage is TRBV10-3 and J usage is TRBJ2-7; TRBD1 aligns across 8 bases. Germline trimming cut 9 bases from V and 1 base from J; bases unmatched to any gene: 5. Germline CDR1 ENHRY, CDR2 SYGVKD. This CDR3 region has 13 residues. In DNA, the CDR3 is TGTGCCATACGGGACAGGTCTTCCTACGAGCAGTACTTC. Encoded protein: CAIRDRSSYEQYF.

This sequence joins TRBV6-5 and TRBJ1-1; TRBD1 is a possible D gene (5 bases). The CDR3 loop spans 15 amino acids. Germline values: CDR1 MNHEY, CDR2 SVGAGI. V lost 2 bases and J lost 0, with 10 bases in between. CDR3 amino acids: CASSYGGGMNTEAFF. CDR3 DNA sequence: TGTGCCAGCAGTTACGGGGGAGGTATGAACACTGAAGCTTTCTTT.

V is TRBV18 and J is TRBJ2-7; tentative D call: TRBD2 (5 bases). Germline lookup yields CDR1 KGHSH and CDR2 LQKENI. With 2 bases removed from V and 7 bases from J, the gap between germline ends came to 12 bases. This CDR3 spans 13 amino acids. CDR3 nucleotides: TGTGCCAGCTCACCAGGGGAAGGGAGAGAGCAGTACTTC. This encodes CASSPGEGREQYF.

This clone was found once. The chain couples TRBV27 to TRBJ2-7; tentatively, D is TRBD2 (5 bases). CDR3 size: 12 residues. V was cut by 5 bases and J by 9 bases, with 14 bases left in between. CDR1 MNHEY and CDR2 SMNVEV come from the germline V gene (reference sequence). CDR3 DNA: TGTGCCAGCAGTCACGAAGGAGCGGCGCAGTACTTC. Translated, it gives CASSHEGAAQYF.

This clone has a handful of counts. V and J are TRBV10-1 and TRBJ1-1, with D unclear. Trimming pared 6 bases from V and 0 bases from J, leaving 11 bases between. This CDR3 has 14 amino acids. Germline loops: CDR1 WNHNN, CDR2 SYGVQD (reference sequence). The CDR3: CASSGTALNTEAFF. The CDR3 DNA sequence: TGCGCCAGCAGCGGCACAGCCTTGAACACTGAAGCTTTCTTT.

This clone was seen a handful of times. The chain links TRBV4-2 to TRBJ1-5, with D uncertain. V lost 7 bases to trimming and J lost 7 bases, with 17 bases between them. The CDR3 extends over 14 amino acids. CDR1 is LGHNA, CDR2 YNFKEQ, per germline. Here the CDR3 reads CASTMVGELQPQHF. CDR3 DNA sequence: TGTGCCAGCACAATGGTGGGCGAGTTACAGCCCCAGCATTTT.

This rearrangement joins TRBV25-1 to TRBJ2-1; the match to TRBD2 covers 7 bases. Germline V lookup: CDR1 MGHDK, CDR2 SYGVNS. This CDR3 region has 16 residues. The V segment lost 4 bases and the J segment 5 bases; nucleotides outside the gene matches: 11. CDR3 coding DNA: TGTGCCAGCAGTGGCCTGGGGGGGACTCGTAACAATGAGCAGTTCTTC. It translates to CASSGLGGTRNNEQFF.

CDR3 loop: CASSLSDLRAGNEQFF. CDR3 DNA sequence: TGCGCCAGCAGCTTGAGTGACCTTCGGGCGGGGAATGAGCAGTTCTTC. The gene calls are TRBV5-1 and TRBJ2-1, with D tentatively TRBD2 (6 bases). Germline-derived CDR1 and CDR2 are SGHRS and YFSETQ. V lost 1 base to trimming and J lost 7 bases, with 18 bases between them. The length of the CDR3 is 16 residues.

This chain joins TRBV4-1 and TRBJ2-1, with a possible D match to TRBD2 (6 bases). Germline V gene data show CDR1 as MGHRA and CDR2 as YSYEKL. V lost 0 bases and J 5 bases, leaving 17 bases between the germline ends. CDR3 length: 17 residues. CDR3 amino acids: CASSQDTWREVDNEQFF. The CDR3 coding sequence is TGCGCCAGCAGCCAAGATACCTGGAGGGAGGTGGACAATGAGCAGTTCTTC.

The chain links TRBV6-1 to TRBJ2-5; 11 bases are shared with TRBD2. Losses at the gene ends were 2 bases for V and 4 bases for J; bases not matched to a gene: 6. Germline V CDR1 and CDR2: MNHNS, SASEGT. This CDR3 comprises 16 residues. The CDR3 DNA is TGTGCCAGCAGTGAAACTAGCGGGAGAGGACCAGAGACCCAGTACTTC. Its translation: CASSETSGRGPETQYF.

The J gene is TRBJ1-1, the V gene TRBV5-1, with D uncertain. This CDR3 is 11 amino acids long. Germline-derived CDR1 and CDR2 are SGHRS and YFSETQ. The ends were cut back, 10 bases at V and 0 bases at J, with 7 bases in the middle. CDR3 in DNA: TGCGCCGAACACATGAACACTGAAGCTTTCTTT. Its translation is CAEHMNTEAFF.

The chain links TRBV7-8 to TRBJ2-7; D is unresolved. V lost 4 bases and J lost 5, with 6 bases in between. Germline CDR1 SGHVS, CDR2 FQNEAQ. This CDR3 contains 11 residues. The DNA for the CDR3 is TGTGCCAGCAGCTCTTCCCACGAGCAGTACTTC. Its protein is CASSSSHEQYF.